What follows describes a single T cell receptor (beta chain). This specimen comes from a study of T-cell reconstitution after alpha-beta-depleted transplantation in children. TCRbeta library construction was performed incorporating unique molecular identifiers. From the PCR reads, TCRdb called clonotypes with MiXCR, one entry per CDR3 protein. This sample has roughly 220,000 distinct CDR3 sequences, with approximately 12% found just once. Germline CDR1 and CDR2: DFQATT and SNEGSKA (reference sequence). V dropped 8 bases and J dropped 2 bases, with 19 bases sitting between them. This CDR3 has 15 amino acids.

This sample comprised PBMCs from the stem cell graft donor, obtained from the stem cell graft. This rearrangement joins TRBV20-1 to TRBJ2-1; perhaps TRBD2 as D (6 bases). This TCR was recovered from a human donor who donated a stem cell graft to a child with acute lymphoblastic leukemia. CDR3 sequence reads: CSFWAREWAYNEQFF. The CDR3 bases are TGCAGTTTCTGGGCCCGGGAGTGGGCCTACAATGAGCAGTTCTTC.